The present entry profiles one T cell receptor (beta chain) with its context. V gave up 4 bases and J gave up 4 bases; unmatched junction bases: 4. CDR1 and CDR2 (germline): MNHNS, SASEGT. This CDR3 spans 14 amino acids. These data are taken from a study of cytomegalovirus exposure and HLA in healthy donors. The PCR ran on 60 Vbeta and 13 Jbeta primers. The method was immunoSEQ multiplex PCR; TCRdb's version includes in-frame clones alone and lacks a portion of them. Its listing shows some 70,000 clones. This chain connects TRBV6-1 to TRBJ2-3; 8 bases map to TRBD2. The clonotype comes from a man aged 35-49 years in good health and CMV-seronegative. The sequenced sample was PBMCs. DNA for the CDR3: TGTGCCAGCAGTGGCGGGGGGTCCGCAGATACGCAGTATTTT. It is translated as CASSGGGSADTQYF.